The TCR beta chain under discussion was sequenced for a study of blood T cell repertoires in COVID-19. Exposed enrollees encountered a COVID-19 case at some point within 2 weeks before study entry. Per the original data handling: How many nucleated cells were present was estimated from reference gene primer amplification. TCRdb keeps only in-frame clones here, not all; method: immunoSEQ multiplex PCR. D and trimming come from the DNA, and the V and J calls and clone size come from that table. The top ten clones hold less than 3.5% of a sample with about 200,000 clones, 65% to 85% of them seen once. This CDR3 region has 14 residues. CDR1 SGHRS and CDR2 YFSETQ come from the germline V gene. Trimming shortened V by 0 bases and J by 4 bases, and 8 bases separated the two germline ends.

This receptor was obtained from a woman between 25 and 40 years old who had been exposed to COVID-19. The sequenced material came from PBMCs or T cells enriched from blood (not recorded which). V and J are TRBV5-1 and TRBJ2-1, with TRBD1 as a possible D gene (6 bases). The CDR3 region has the DNA TGCGCCAGCAGCTTGGACCAGGGGTACAATGAGCAGTTCTTC. It yields the protein CASSLDQGYNEQFF.